The 23 T cell receptor beta chains below were found in one sample sequenced in a study of T cell responses to AZD1222 COVID-19 vaccine. TCRdb's table, derived via immunoSEQ multiplex PCR, lists solely in-frame clones and lacks some. The profile covers 110,000 or so clones, with 87% appearing a single time and 5.2% taken by the ten largest. This sample comprised peripheral blood, obtained on day 0 of AZD1222 vaccination. These receptors came from an adult in good health.

V usage is TRBV21-1 and J usage is TRBJ1-5; the D call of TRBD1 is as the table states it, not checked on the DNA. TRBV21-1 is described as a pseudogene. CDR3 length: 19 amino acids. DNA of the CDR3: TGTGCCAGCAGCGAAGAGGAACAGGGGAATAGTGTAAGCAATCAGCCCCAGCATTTT. It translates to CASSEEEQGNSVSNQPQHF.

The J gene is TRBJ2-7, the V gene TRBV6-2 or TRBV6-3, with unresolved D. Germline CDR1 MNHEY, CDR2 SVGEGT. The CDR3 is 13 residues long. V was pared by 2 bases and J by 3 bases, with 8 bases between. For the CDR3, the DNA is TGTGCCAGCAGTTACACCTACAACTACGAGCAGTACTTC. Residues: CASSYTYNYEQYF.

The J gene is TRBJ2-7, the V gene TRBV5-6; possible D gene TRBD1, 5 bases. Germline lookup yields CDR1 SGHDT and CDR2 YYEEEE. This CDR3 region has 15 residues. The V end was cut by 0 bases, the J end by 0 bases, with 10 bases between. Written as DNA, the CDR3 is TGTGCCAGCAGCTTGGACCAGGGCCCCTCCTACGAGCAGTACTTC. Translating gives CASSLDQGPSYEQYF.

This chain links TRBV29-1 with TRBJ1-1; 9 bases map to TRBD1. This CDR3 has 11 residues. With V trimmed by 7 bases and J by 6 bases, 3 bases remained unmatched. CDR1 and CDR2 from the germline V gene are SQVTM and ANQGSEA. CDR3 protein: CSGTGDPEAFF. The CDR3, as DNA: TGCAGCGGGACAGGGGATCCTGAAGCTTTCTTT.

The table lists this clone with a few counts. The identical CDR3 is also encoded by other nucleotide sequences in the sample. The chain combines TRBV7-3 with TRBJ2-2; D gene unclear. Germline-derived CDR1 and CDR2 are SGHTA and FQGTGA. V shed 1 base and J shed 7 bases, with 4 bases lying between them. This CDR3 is built from 12 residues. CDR3 residues: CASSLMNGELFF. CDR3 DNA sequence: TGTGCCAGCAGCTTAATGAACGGGGAGCTGTTTTTT.

V usage is TRBV30 and J usage is TRBJ1-2; the D gene is possibly TRBD1 (5 bases). CDR3 length: 13 amino acids. Per the germline V gene, CDR1 is GTSNPN and CDR2 is SVGIG (reference sequence). V was clipped by 8 bases and J by 4 bases, with 17 bases between them. CDR3 nucleotide sequence: TGTGCCCTGGGCCCTTCAAGGGGCTATGGCTACACCTTC. This gives the protein CALGPSRGYGYTF.

The table lists this clone with a count of one. V and J are TRBV5-1 and TRBJ2-1, with D possibly TRBD1 on 6 matching bases. The length of the CDR3 is 12 residues. V lost 2 bases and J 9 bases, leaving 9 bases between the germline ends. Germline CDR1 reads SGHRS; CDR2 reads YFSETQ. The CDR3 loop reads CASSFTGIEQFF. The CDR3, as DNA: TGCGCCAGCAGCTTTACAGGGATTGAGCAGTTCTTC. Together with reference TRBV5-1 and TRBJ2-1, the CDR3 gives the full variable domain: KAGVTQTPRYLIKTRGQQVTLSCSPISGHRSVSWYQQTPGQGLQFLFEYFSETQRNKGNFPGRFSGRQFSNSRSEMNVSTLELGDSALYLCASSFTGIEQFFGPGTRLTVL.

The V gene is TRBV30, the J gene TRBJ1-5; TRBD1 is a possible D gene (5 bases). The CDR3 is made up of 13 amino acids. Trimming removed 3 bases from V and 11 bases from J, with 17 bases in between. Germline loops: CDR1 GTSNPN, CDR2 SVGIG (reference sequence). The CDR3 region has the DNA TGTGCCTGGAGACGGGACTCCCTAGATTCCCAGCATTTT. It yields the protein CAWRRDSLDSQHF.

The chain links TRBV7-8 to TRBJ1-1; 7 bases agree with TRBD1. The trim removed 3 bases at V and 3 bases at J, leaving 7 bases unmatched. CDR1 is SGHVS, CDR2 FQNEAQ, per germline. The CDR3 extends over 15 amino acids. The CDR3 nucleotides read TGTGCCAGCAGCTTGCAGGGGGTTGGGGACACTGAAGCTTTCTTT. Encoded protein: CASSLQGVGDTEAFF. The entire variable domain, with the rest obtained from reference TRBV7-8 and TRBJ1-1, is as follows: GAGVSQSPRYKVAKRGQDVALRCDPISGHVSLFWYQQALGQGPEFLTYFQNEAQLDKSGLPSDRFFAERPEGSVSTLKIQRTQQEDSAVYLCASSLQGVGDTEAFFGQGTRLTVV.

V is TRBV28 and J is TRBJ1-2; TRBD1 aligns across 7 bases. The CDR3 loop spans 14 amino acids. V lost 6 bases to trimming and J lost 2 bases; unmatched junction nucleotides: 6. Germline V lookup: CDR1 MDHEN, CDR2 SYDVKM. CDR3 sequence (DNA): TGTGCCAGCAGAACCAGGGGGGCAAACTATGGCTACACCTTC. The encoded protein is CASRTRGANYGYTF.

This clone was counted a single time. The chain uses TRBV2 and TRBJ1-5; D is possibly TRBD1 (5 bases). Germline CDR1 reads SNHLY; CDR2 reads FYNNEI. CDR3 length equals 13 residues. V was clipped by 7 bases and J by 7 bases, with 14 bases between them. CDR3 bases: TGTGCCAGCATTTGGGGGGAAGGCCAGCCCCAGCATTTT. Amino acid sequence: CASIWGEGQPQHF.

The chain links TRBV18 to TRBJ1-6; 10 bases are a match to TRBD1. CDR3 size: 16 residues. Germline V gives CDR1 KGHSH, CDR2 LQKENI. Losses at the gene ends were 2 bases for V and 9 bases for J; bases not matched to a gene: 7. The CDR3 loop reads CASSPKQRTGGSPLHF. CDR3 DNA: TGTGCCAGCTCACCAAAACAGAGGACAGGGGGTTCACCCCTCCACTTT.

This chain connects TRBV16 to TRBJ1-2; 10 bases map to TRBD1. The junction had 6 bases not matched to a gene; V was cut back by 4 bases and J by 7 bases. The germline V gene has CDR1 KGHSY and CDR2 FQNENV. The CDR3 is made up of 14 amino acids. The CDR3 spells CASSRGTGEGGYTF. CDR3 nucleotides: TGTGCCAGCAGCCGGGGGACAGGGGAAGGTGGCTACACCTTC.

The J gene is TRBJ2-1, the V gene TRBV5-1, with no clear D. The CDR3 is made up of 11 amino acids. V lost 0 bases and J lost 8, with 3 bases in between. CDR1 is SGHRS and CDR2 is YFSETQ in the germline V gene. In DNA, the CDR3 is TGCGCCAGCAGCTTGGTCGATGAGCAGTTCTTC. Its protein is CASSLVDEQFF.

J is TRBJ2-7 and V is TRBV9; D is possibly TRBD2 (6 bases). V lost 0 bases, J lost 5 bases, and 12 bases lay in between. This CDR3 has 14 residues. CDR1 is SGDLS and CDR2 is YYNGEE in the germline V gene. The CDR3 region has the DNA TGTGCCAGCAGCGTAGGGCCTAGCGCCAACGAGCAGTACTTC. This translates into CASSVGPSANEQYF. Combining the CDR3 with reference TRBV9 and TRBJ2-7 gives the whole variable domain DSGVTQTPKHLITATGQRVTLRCSPRSGDLSVYWYQQSLDQGLQFLIQYYNGEERAKGNILERFSAQQFPDLHSELNLSSLELGDSALYFCASSVGPSANEQYFGPGTRLTVT.

The chain combines TRBV28 with TRBJ1-1; D is unclear. CDR1 is MDHEN, CDR2 SYDVKM, per germline. The CDR3 runs to 15 residues. The V end lost 3 bases, the J end lost 1 base, and 12 bases lay between the germline ends. The CDR3 nucleotides read TGTGCCAGCAGTTTGGTTGGGCGGCCGAACACTGAAGCTTTCTTT. Its protein product is CASSLVGRPNTEAFF.

The rearrangement links TRBV6-5 to TRBJ1-5; D is uncertain. This CDR3 comprises 15 residues. V lost 6 bases and J 0 bases, leaving 12 bases between the germline ends. Germline V lookup: CDR1 MNHEY, CDR2 SVGAGI. The CDR3 spells CASSPTGNSNQPQHF. The CDR3 DNA sequence: TGTGCCAGCAGCCCCACGGGTAATAGCAATCAGCCCCAGCATTTT.

CDR3 residues: CASGSVQSNQPQHF. The CDR3, as DNA: TGTGCCAGTGGGTCAGTGCAGAGCAATCAGCCCCAGCATTTT. This chain joins TRBV19 and TRBJ1-5; no clear D gene. Trimming cost V 8 bases and J 1 base, with 12 bases left between them. Germline CDR1 and CDR2: LNHDA and SQIVND (reference sequence). The CDR3 runs to 14 residues.

The V call is TRBV7-8, the J call TRBJ1-1; TRBD1 matches at 7 bases. V lost 4 bases and J lost 1; bases outside the gene matches: 0. This CDR3 is built from 13 residues. Germline loops: CDR1 SGHVS, CDR2 FQNEAQ. The CDR3 DNA reads TGTGCCAGCAGCTGGACAGGGAACACTGAAGCTTTCTTT. As protein: CASSWTGNTEAFF.

V gene TRBV7-2 combines with J gene TRBJ2-3, with D perhaps matching TRBD1 (6 bases). V dropped 8 bases and J dropped 5 bases, with 11 bases sitting between them. CDR1 and CDR2 (germline): SGHTA, FQGNSA. The CDR3 totals 12 residues. The CDR3 region is CASRRGIDTQYF. The CDR3 nucleotides read TGTGCCAGCCGTAGGGGGATAGATACGCAGTATTTT.

V and J are TRBV14 and TRBJ2-3; 7 bases are a match to TRBD1. The CDR3 has 16 residues. Germline loops: CDR1 SGHDN, CDR2 FVKESK. Losses at the gene ends were 4 bases for V and 1 base for J; bases not matched to a gene: 8. CDR3 in amino acids: CASSRWDRHRTDTQYF. The DNA of the CDR3 is TGTGCCAGCAGCCGATGGGACAGACACCGCACAGATACGCAGTATTTT.

The rearrangement links TRBV10-2 to TRBJ2-7, with a tentative D call TRBD1 (7 bases). The CDR3 loop spans 15 amino acids. Trimming took 3 bases from V and 5 from J, leaving 17 bases between them. CDR1 is WSHSY, CDR2 SAAADI, per germline. The CDR3 protein is CASSDQEGQSNEQYF. Here the CDR3 DNA reads TGCGCCAGCAGTGACCAGGAGGGACAGTCTAACGAGCAGTACTTC.

The V gene is TRBV2, the J gene TRBJ2-7; no firm D call. The CDR3 runs 14 residues. The germline gives CDR1 SNHLY, CDR2 FYNNEI. V was shortened by 0 bases and J by 1 base, with 7 bases between the two germline ends. CDR3 DNA sequence: TGTGCCAGCAGTGAAGCCAGGACGTCCTACGAGCAGTACTTC. The encoded protein is CASSEARTSYEQYF.